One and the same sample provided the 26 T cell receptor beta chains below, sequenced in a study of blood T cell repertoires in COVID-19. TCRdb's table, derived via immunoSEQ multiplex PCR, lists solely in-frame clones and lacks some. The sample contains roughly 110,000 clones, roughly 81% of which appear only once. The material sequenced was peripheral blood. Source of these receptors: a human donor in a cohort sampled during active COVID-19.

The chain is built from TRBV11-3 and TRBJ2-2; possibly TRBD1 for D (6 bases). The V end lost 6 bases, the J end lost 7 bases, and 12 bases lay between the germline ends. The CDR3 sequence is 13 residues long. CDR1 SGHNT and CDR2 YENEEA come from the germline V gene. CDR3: CASRSGVNGELFF. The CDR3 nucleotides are TGTGCCAGCAGGTCAGGGGTGAACGGGGAGCTGTTTTTT.

CDR3 DNA: TGTGCCAGCCGATTCCCCGGAGAGAACTATGGCTACACCTTC. Translating gives CASRFPGENYGYTF. J is TRBJ1-2 and V is TRBV6-6; D is ambiguous. The CDR3 runs to 14 residues. Germline V gene sequence: CDR1 MNHNY, CDR2 SVGAGI (reference sequence). With 8 bases removed from V and 2 bases from J, the gap between germline ends came to 15 bases.

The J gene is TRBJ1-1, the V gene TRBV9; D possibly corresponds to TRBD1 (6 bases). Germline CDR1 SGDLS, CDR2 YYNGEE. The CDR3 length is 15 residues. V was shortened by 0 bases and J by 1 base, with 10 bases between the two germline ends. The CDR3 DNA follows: TGTGCCAGCAGCGTAGATAGCAGGGGGAACACTGAAGCTTTCTTT. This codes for CASSVDSRGNTEAFF.

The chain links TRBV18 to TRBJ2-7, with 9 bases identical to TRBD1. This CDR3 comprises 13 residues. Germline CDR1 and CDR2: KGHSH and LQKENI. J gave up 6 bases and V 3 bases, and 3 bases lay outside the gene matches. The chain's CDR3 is CASSPSTGGEQYF. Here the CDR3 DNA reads TGTGCCAGCTCACCTTCGACAGGGGGCGAGCAGTACTTC.

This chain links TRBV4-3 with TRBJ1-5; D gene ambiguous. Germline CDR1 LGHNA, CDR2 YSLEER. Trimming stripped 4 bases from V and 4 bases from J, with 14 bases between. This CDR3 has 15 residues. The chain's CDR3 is CASSPQVSGNQPQHF. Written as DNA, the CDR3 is TGCGCCAGCAGCCCGCAGGTGTCGGGAAATCAGCCCCAGCATTTT.

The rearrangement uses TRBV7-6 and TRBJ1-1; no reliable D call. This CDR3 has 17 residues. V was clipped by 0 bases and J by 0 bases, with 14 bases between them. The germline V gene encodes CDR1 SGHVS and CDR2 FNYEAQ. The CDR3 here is CASSLALRGIMNTEAFF. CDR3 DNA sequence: TGTGCCAGCAGCTTAGCGCTGAGAGGGATAATGAACACTGAAGCTTTCTTT.

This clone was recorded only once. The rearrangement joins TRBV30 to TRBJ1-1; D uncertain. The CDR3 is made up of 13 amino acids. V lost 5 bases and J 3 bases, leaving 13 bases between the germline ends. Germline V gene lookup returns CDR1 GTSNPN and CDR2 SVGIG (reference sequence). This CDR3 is CAWAHGADTEAFF. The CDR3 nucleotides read TGTGCCTGGGCACACGGCGCGGACACTGAAGCTTTCTTT.

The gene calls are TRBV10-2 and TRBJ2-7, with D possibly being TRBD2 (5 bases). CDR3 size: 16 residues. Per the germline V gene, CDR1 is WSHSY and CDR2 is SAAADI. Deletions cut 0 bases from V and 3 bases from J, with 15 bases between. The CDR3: CASSESMAGVSYEQYF. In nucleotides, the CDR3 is TGCGCCAGCAGTGAGTCTATGGCGGGTGTAAGCTACGAGCAGTACTTC.

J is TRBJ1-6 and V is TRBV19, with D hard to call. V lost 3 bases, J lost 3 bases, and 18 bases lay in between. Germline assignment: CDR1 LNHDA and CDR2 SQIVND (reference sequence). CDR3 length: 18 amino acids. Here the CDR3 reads CASSITVFQDLYNSPLHF. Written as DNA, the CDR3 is TGTGCCAGTAGTATTACAGTATTCCAAGACCTCTATAATTCACCCCTCCACTTT.

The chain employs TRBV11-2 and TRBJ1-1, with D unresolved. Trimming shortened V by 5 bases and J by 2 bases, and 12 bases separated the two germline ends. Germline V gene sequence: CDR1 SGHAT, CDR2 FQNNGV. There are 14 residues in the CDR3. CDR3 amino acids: CASSPRRGNTEAFF. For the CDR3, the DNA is TGTGCCAGCAGCCCTAGGCGGGGAAACACTGAAGCTTTCTTT. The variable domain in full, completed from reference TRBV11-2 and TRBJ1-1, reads EAGVAQSPRYKIIEKRQSVAFWCNPISGHATLYWYQQILGQGPKLLIQFQNNGVVDDSQLPKDRFSAERLKGVDSTLKIQPAKLEDSAVYLCASSPRRGNTEAFFGQGTRLTVV.

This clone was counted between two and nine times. The CDR3 DNA is TGTGCCAGCAGCCCAACACAGCACGATTGGAAGAATGAAAAACTGTTTTTT. Translated, it gives CASSPTQHDWKNEKLFF. V is TRBV3-1 (or the pseudogene TRBV3-2) and J is TRBJ1-4; no clear D. The germline V gene encodes CDR1 LGHDT and CDR2 YNNKEL (reference sequence). V was pared by 4 bases and J by 5 bases, with 20 bases between. CDR3 length: 17 amino acids.

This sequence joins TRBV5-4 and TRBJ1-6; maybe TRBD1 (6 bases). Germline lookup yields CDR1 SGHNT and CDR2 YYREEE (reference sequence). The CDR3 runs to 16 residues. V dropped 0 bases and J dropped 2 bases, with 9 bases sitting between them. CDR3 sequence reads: CASSLAGQTYNSPLHF. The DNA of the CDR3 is TGTGCCAGCAGCTTGGCTGGACAGACCTATAATTCACCCCTCCACTTT.

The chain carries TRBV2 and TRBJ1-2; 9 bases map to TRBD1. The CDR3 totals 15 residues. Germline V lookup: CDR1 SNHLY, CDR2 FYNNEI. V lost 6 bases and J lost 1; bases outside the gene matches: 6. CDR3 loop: CASREQGASNYGYTF. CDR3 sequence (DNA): TGTGCCAGCAGAGAACAGGGGGCCAGTAACTATGGCTACACCTTC.

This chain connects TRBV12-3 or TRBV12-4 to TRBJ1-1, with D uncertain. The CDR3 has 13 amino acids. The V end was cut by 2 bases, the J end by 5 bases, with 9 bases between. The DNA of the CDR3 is TGTGCCAGCAGTTTACCCGGTTTTACTGAAGCTTTCTTT. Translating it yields CASSLPGFTEAFF.

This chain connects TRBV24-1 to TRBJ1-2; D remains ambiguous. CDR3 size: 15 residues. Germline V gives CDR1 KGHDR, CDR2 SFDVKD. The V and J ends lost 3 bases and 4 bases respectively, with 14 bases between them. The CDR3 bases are TGTGCCACCAGTGATCCTAATGGGGAGGCCTATGGCTACACCTTC. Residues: CATSDPNGEAYGYTF.

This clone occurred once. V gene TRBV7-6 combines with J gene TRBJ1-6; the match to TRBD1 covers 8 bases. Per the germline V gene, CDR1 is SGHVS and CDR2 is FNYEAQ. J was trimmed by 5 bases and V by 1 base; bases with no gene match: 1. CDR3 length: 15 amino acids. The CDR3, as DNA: TGTGCCAGCAGCTTAGGGACAGGGAATAATTCACCCCTCCACTTT. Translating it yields CASSLGTGNNSPLHF. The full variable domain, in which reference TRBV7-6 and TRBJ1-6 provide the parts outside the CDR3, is GAGVSQSPRYKVTKRGQDVALRCDPISGHVSLYWYRQALGQGPEFLTYFNYEAQQDKSGLPNDRFSAERPEGSISTLTIQRTEQRDSAMYRCASSLGTGNNSPLHFGNGTRLTVT.

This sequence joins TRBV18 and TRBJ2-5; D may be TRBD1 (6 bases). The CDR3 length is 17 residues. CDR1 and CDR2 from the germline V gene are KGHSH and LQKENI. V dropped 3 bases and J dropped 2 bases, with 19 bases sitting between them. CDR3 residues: CASSPGDTVLPQETQYF. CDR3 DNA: TGTGCCAGCTCACCCGGGGACACAGTTTTACCGCAAGAGACCCAGTACTTC.

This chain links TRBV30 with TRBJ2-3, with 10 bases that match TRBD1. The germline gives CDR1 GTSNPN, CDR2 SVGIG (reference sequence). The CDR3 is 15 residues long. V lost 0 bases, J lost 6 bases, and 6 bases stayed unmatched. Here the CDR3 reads CAWSVRQGAGDTQYF. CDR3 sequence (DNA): TGTGCCTGGAGTGTACGACAGGGGGCGGGGGATACGCAGTATTTT.

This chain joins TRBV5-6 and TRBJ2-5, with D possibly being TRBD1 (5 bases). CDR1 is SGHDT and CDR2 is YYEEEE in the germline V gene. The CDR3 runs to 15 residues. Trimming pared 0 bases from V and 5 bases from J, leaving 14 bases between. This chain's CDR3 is CASSLARQGVETQYF. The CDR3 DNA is TGTGCCAGCAGCTTGGCCAGGCAGGGTGTGGAGACCCAGTACTTC.

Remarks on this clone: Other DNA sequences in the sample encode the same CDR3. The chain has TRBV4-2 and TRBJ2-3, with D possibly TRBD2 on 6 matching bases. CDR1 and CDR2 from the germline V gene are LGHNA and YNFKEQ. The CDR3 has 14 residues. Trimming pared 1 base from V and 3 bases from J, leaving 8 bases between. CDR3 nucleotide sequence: TGTGCCAGCAGCCAAGGAAGCGGGACAGATACGCAGTATTTT. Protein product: CASSQGSGTDTQYF.

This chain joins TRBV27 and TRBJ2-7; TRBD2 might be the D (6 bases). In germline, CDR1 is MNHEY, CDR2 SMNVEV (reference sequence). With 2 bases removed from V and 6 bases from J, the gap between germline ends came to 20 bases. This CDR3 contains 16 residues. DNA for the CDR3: TGTGCCAGCAGTTTACAGGGTCTGGCAGGAGGGATCGAGCAGTACTTC. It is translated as CASSLQGLAGGIEQYF.

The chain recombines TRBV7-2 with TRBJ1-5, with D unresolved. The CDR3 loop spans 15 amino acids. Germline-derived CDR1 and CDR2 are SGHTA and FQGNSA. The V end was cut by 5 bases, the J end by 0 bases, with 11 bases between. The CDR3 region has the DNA TGTGCCAGCAGCCCCCGGGGTGGTAGCAATCAGCCCCAGCATTTT. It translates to CASSPRGGSNQPQHF.

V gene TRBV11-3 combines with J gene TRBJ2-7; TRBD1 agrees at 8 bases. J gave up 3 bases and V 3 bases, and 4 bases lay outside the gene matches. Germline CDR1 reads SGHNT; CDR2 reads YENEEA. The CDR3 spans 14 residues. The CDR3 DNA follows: TGTGCCAGCAGCTTTGGACAGGGTTTCTACGAGCAGTACTTC. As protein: CASSFGQGFYEQYF.

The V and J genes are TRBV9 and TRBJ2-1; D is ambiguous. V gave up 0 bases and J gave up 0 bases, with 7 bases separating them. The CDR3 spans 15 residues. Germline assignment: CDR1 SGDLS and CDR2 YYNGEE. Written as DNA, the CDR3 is TGTGCCAGCAGCGTAGCTCCTATCTCCTACAATGAGCAGTTCTTC. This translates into CASSVAPISYNEQFF.

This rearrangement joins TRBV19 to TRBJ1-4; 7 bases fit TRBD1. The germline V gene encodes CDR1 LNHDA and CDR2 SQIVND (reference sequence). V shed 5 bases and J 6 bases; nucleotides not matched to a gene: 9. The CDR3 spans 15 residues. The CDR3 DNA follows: TGTGCCAGTAGTTCCGCCGGGACAGTTGATGAAAAACTGTTTTTT. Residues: CASSSAGTVDEKLFF.

CDR3: CASSLGQGLREQFF. Here the CDR3 DNA reads TGCGCCAGCAGCTTAGGGCAGGGTCTTAGGGAGCAGTTCTTC. V is TRBV5-1 and J is TRBJ2-1, with D perhaps TRBD1 (5 bases). Germline values: CDR1 SGHRS, CDR2 YFSETQ. The CDR3 is 14 amino acids. The V and J ends lost 2 bases and 10 bases respectively, with 16 bases between them.